The source of this T cell receptor beta chain is a study of beta chain features in type 1 diabetes. The CDR3 totals 17 residues. CDR1 SGHNT and CDR2 YENEEA come from the germline V gene. Losses at the gene ends were 5 bases for V and 3 bases for J; bases not matched to a gene: 12. This clone turned up a few times. The target antigen is unknown. Points from the study as a whole: There was a possibility that cDNA sequencing over-represented cells with high TCR expression. Shorter TCRB CDR3s, moderately but significantly so, marked every one of the four CD4+ subsets in Type 1 diabetes patients.

Blood was collected once per donor into heparin, averaging approximately 110 mL. Expressed TCRB transcripts got sequenced, as all isolated RNA was reverse transcribed. TCRdb's copy holds only in-frame clones and misses some; the assay was immunoSEQ multiplex PCR. The sample has 150,000 to 200,000 clones; around 8.4% are singletons. The sequence came from a woman between 18 and 29 years old with type 1 diabetes. Sequencing was done on a sample of central memory CD4+ T cells from blood. The rearrangement links TRBV11-3 to TRBJ2-3; 9 bases match TRBD2. The CDR3 DNA sequence: TGTGCCAGCAGCCTGGGGCTAGCGGGAACCTATACAGATACGCAGTATTTT. Encoded protein: CASSLGLAGTYTDTQYF.